These 3 T cell receptor beta chains came from one sample sequenced in a study of T cell responses to AZD1222 COVID-19 vaccine. Libraries were prepared by immunoSEQ multiplex PCR; TCRdb keeps only in-frame clonotypes and omits some of them. The data contain under 150,000 clones, over 85% of them seen just once; the ten biggest clones take up about 5%. Sequencing used peripheral blood, obtained on day 0 of AZD1222 vaccination. The receptors come from an adult in good health.

This chain links TRBV12-3 or TRBV12-4 with TRBJ2-2, with TRBD1 as a possible D gene (6 bases). The CDR3 has 13 amino acids. Between the trimmed V and J ends, which lost 6 bases and 6 bases, there was a span of 11 bases. This chain's CDR3 is CASRRQGSGELFF. Here the CDR3 DNA reads TGTGCCAGCAGGCGGCAGGGGTCCGGGGAGCTGTTTTTT.

On this clone: This same CDR3 is encoded by further DNA sequences in the sample. The chain joins TRBV11-3 to TRBJ2-1; 7 bases map to TRBD1. Per germline, CDR1 SGHNT and CDR2 YENEEA. The V segment lost 5 bases and the J segment 0 bases; nucleotides outside the gene matches: 7. The CDR3 consists of 16 residues. CDR3 region: CASSSRDSGSYNEQFF. DNA for the CDR3: TGTGCCAGCAGCAGCCGGGACAGTGGCTCCTACAATGAGCAGTTCTTC.

This sequence joins TRBV15 and TRBJ1-1; perhaps TRBD1 as D (5 bases). Germline V gives CDR1 LNHNV, CDR2 YYDKDF (reference sequence). The V gene lost 0 bases and the J gene lost 6 bases, with 11 bases spanning the gap. The CDR3 length is 14 residues. As DNA, the CDR3 is TGTGCCACCAGCAGAGATCAGGGTTTGGCTGAAGCTTTCTTT. Its translation: CATSRDQGLAEAFF.